These 19 T cell receptor beta chains originate from one sample sequenced in a study of blood T cell repertoires in COVID-19. Assay used: immunoSEQ multiplex PCR; TCRdb lists only in-frame clones, some missing. The repertoire consists of about 120,000 clones, with roughly four fifths occurring once and the leading ten covering about 8%. Sequencing was done on a sample of peripheral blood. Receptors were obtained from an older man with active or convalescent COVID-19.

The genes are TRBV19 and TRBJ2-5; 14 nucleotides line up with TRBD2. The CDR3 totals 19 residues. Germline V gives CDR1 LNHDA, CDR2 SQIVND (reference sequence). V was clipped by 6 bases and J by 1 base; unmatched bases: 13. This CDR3 reads CASSPGGTSGRGVQETQYF. CDR3 nucleotide sequence: TGTGCCAGTAGCCCGGGGGGGACTAGCGGGAGAGGGGTCCAAGAGACCCAGTACTTC.

V and J are TRBV5-4 and TRBJ1-1; D gene unclear. Looked up from germline, CDR1 is SGHNT and CDR2 is YYREEE (reference sequence). V lost 0 bases to trimming and J lost 1 base, with 13 bases between them. The CDR3 is made up of 16 amino acids. Written as DNA, the CDR3 is TGTGCCAGCAGCTTGGGGGTGGGAGGGAGGAACACTGAAGCTTTCTTT. Translating it yields CASSLGVGGRNTEAFF.

A few counts support this clone. The J gene is TRBJ2-3, the V gene TRBV7-8; 11 bases are shared with TRBD2. V gave up 4 bases and J gave up 4 bases; unmatched junction bases: 1. CDR1 is SGHVS and CDR2 is FQNEAQ in the germline V gene. The CDR3 has 14 residues. DNA of the CDR3: TGTGCCAGCAGCTGGGGACTAGCGGCAGATACGCAGTATTTT. Protein sequence: CASSWGLAADTQYF.

The V call is TRBV27, the J call TRBJ2-3; TRBD2 aligns across 7 bases. The CDR3 runs to 24 residues. V shed 3 bases, J shed 6 bases, and the junction held 36 bases outside the gene matches. Looked up from germline, CDR1 is MNHEY and CDR2 is SMNVEV (reference sequence). The CDR3 region is CASSFWGRAYVRENVKLAVDTQYF. In DNA, the CDR3 is TGTGCCAGCAGTTTCTGGGGACGCGCCTATGTGCGGGAGAACGTTAAACTCGCGGTGGATACGCAGTATTTT.

The count of this clone is one. The genes are TRBV6-4 and TRBJ1-5; 9 nucleotides agree with TRBD1. The V gene's germline CDR1 is MRHNA and CDR2 SNTAGT. This CDR3 has 19 amino acids. J gave up 0 bases and V 4 bases, and 13 bases lay outside the gene matches. CDR3 sequence: CASSAQFGTGIYSNQPQHF. The CDR3 nucleotides are TGTGCCAGCAGTGCCCAATTTGGGACAGGGATTTATAGCAATCAGCCCCAGCATTTT.

This clone was recorded once. The genes are TRBV19 and TRBJ1-2, with 10 bases lining up with TRBD1. The CDR3 sequence is 13 residues long. Germline values: CDR1 LNHDA, CDR2 SQIVND (reference sequence). V lost 3 bases to trimming and J lost 8 bases; unmatched junction nucleotides: 3. Here the CDR3 DNA reads TGTGCCAGTAGTATCGACAGGGGGCGAGGCTACACCTTC. The encoded protein is CASSIDRGRGYTF.

V and J are TRBV5-4 and TRBJ2-7; 12 nucleotides match TRBD1. The CDR3 spans 15 residues. Germline CDR1 SGHNT, CDR2 YYREEE (reference sequence). The V segment lost 1 base and the J segment 7 bases; nucleotides outside the gene matches: 6. CDR3 residues: CASSLPGQGASEQYF. CDR3 nucleotides: TGTGCCAGCAGCTTGCCGGGACAGGGGGCAAGTGAGCAGTACTTC.

V is TRBV2 and J is TRBJ2-2; 7 nucleotides agree with TRBD1. This CDR3 has 13 residues. The germline CDR1 and CDR2 sequences are SNHLY and FYNNEI. The trim removed 7 bases at V and 8 bases at J, leaving 7 bases unmatched. CDR3 in amino acids: CASMRGGGGELFF. The CDR3 nucleotides read TGTGCCAGCATGAGAGGGGGCGGAGGGGAGCTGTTTTTT.

This chain links TRBV29-1 with TRBJ1-2; 8 nucleotides match TRBD1. Germline CDR1 is SQVTM and CDR2 is ANQGSEA. V lost 6 bases to trimming and J lost 1 base; unmatched junction nucleotides: 7. This CDR3 contains 14 residues. CDR3 sequence (DNA): TGCAGCGTGGACAGGGTCGGGGTTAACTATGGCTACACCTTC. Amino acid sequence: CSVDRVGVNYGYTF.

The J gene is TRBJ2-2, the V gene TRBV12-3 or TRBV12-4; D is possibly TRBD1 (5 bases). This CDR3 is 13 amino acids long. V dropped 1 base and J dropped 8 bases, with 8 bases sitting between them. The CDR3 coding sequence is TGTGCCAGCAGTTTAGGGGGCGAAGGGGAGCTGTTTTTT. Encoded protein: CASSLGGEGELFF.

The chain has TRBV27 and TRBJ2-2, with 10 nucleotides matching TRBD1. In germline, CDR1 is MNHEY, CDR2 SMNVEV (reference sequence). Trimming at V came to 6 bases and at J to 3 bases, leaving 10 bases not matched to a gene. The CDR3 has 17 amino acids. The CDR3 spells CASRISIGQGDTGELFF. DNA for the CDR3: TGTGCCAGCAGGATCTCCATTGGACAGGGGGACACCGGGGAGCTGTTTTTT.

The rearrangement links TRBV12-1 to TRBJ1-2; the D call of TRBD1 is as the table states it, not checked on the DNA. TRBV12-1 is an annotated pseudogene. The CDR3 loop spans 18 amino acids. Here the CDR3 reads CASSNHQGGLTQDYGYTF. The CDR3 DNA sequence: TGTGCCAGCAGCAACCACCAGGGGGGCTTAACTCAGGACTATGGCTACACCTTC.

This clone has just a few counts. The genes are TRBV29-1 and TRBJ2-3; 10 positions match TRBD2. This CDR3 region has 15 residues. Germline CDR1 reads SQVTM; CDR2 reads ANQGSEA. Trimming removed 4 bases from V and 5 bases from J; junction bases left unmatched: 9. The CDR3 loop is CSVVSLAGLGDTQYF. The CDR3 DNA reads TGCAGCGTTGTATCACTAGCGGGGCTTGGAGATACGCAGTATTTT.

The chain combines TRBV27 with TRBJ1-2, with D maybe TRBD1 (6 bases). The CDR3 consists of 14 residues. The V gene lost 7 bases and the J gene lost 3 bases, with 15 bases spanning the gap. Germline V gene sequence: CDR1 MNHEY, CDR2 SMNVEV (reference sequence). The CDR3 DNA follows: TGTGCCAGCAAGAAGAGGGGGTCGGACTATGGCTACACCTTC. It codes for CASKKRGSDYGYTF.

The V and J genes are TRBV11-3 and TRBJ1-5; the D is unclear. Trimming shortened V by 1 base and J by 3 bases, and 4 bases separated the two germline ends. Per germline, CDR1 SGHNT and CDR2 YENEEA. This CDR3 contains 13 residues. CDR3 residues: CASSLGDNQPQHF. In nucleotides, the CDR3 is TGTGCCAGCAGCTTAGGAGACAATCAGCCCCAGCATTTT.

V and J are TRBV29-1 and TRBJ1-1; 7 nucleotides match TRBD1. In germline, CDR1 is SQVTM, CDR2 ANQGSEA. V shed 5 bases, J shed 3 bases, and the junction held 6 bases outside the gene matches. CDR3 length: 13 amino acids. The CDR3: CSVQQGRDTEAFF. CDR3 bases: TGCAGCGTTCAACAGGGGCGGGACACTGAAGCTTTCTTT.

The genes are TRBV4-3 and TRBJ2-3, with D unclear. CDR1 is LGHNA and CDR2 is YSLEER in the germline V gene. V was trimmed by 1 base and J by 3 bases, leaving 14 bases between them. This CDR3 has 16 residues. CDR3 region: CASSQVLTTLTDTQYF. The CDR3 DNA is TGCGCCAGCAGCCAAGTATTAACGACTTTAACAGATACGCAGTATTTT.

The rearrangement uses TRBV4-1 and TRBJ2-3; D perhaps matches TRBD2 (6 bases). The germline V and J ends were trimmed by 2 bases and 3 bases, with 15 bases remaining between them. This CDR3 contains 16 residues. Germline CDR1 is MGHRA and CDR2 is YSYEKL. CDR3 protein: CASSQQPGLSTDTQYF. DNA for the CDR3: TGCGCCAGCAGCCAACAACCGGGACTCAGTACAGATACGCAGTATTTT.

This clone was picked up a small number of times. The CDR3 region is CASSQQWGGNYGYTF. The CDR3 DNA reads as TGCGCCAGCAGCCAACAATGGGGGGGTAACTATGGCTACACCTTC. This rearrangement joins TRBV4-3 to TRBJ1-2, with a possible D match to TRBD1 (5 bases). V shed 2 bases and J shed 1 base, with 11 bases lying between them. CDR3 length equals 15 residues. Germline CDR1 LGHNA, CDR2 YSLEER.